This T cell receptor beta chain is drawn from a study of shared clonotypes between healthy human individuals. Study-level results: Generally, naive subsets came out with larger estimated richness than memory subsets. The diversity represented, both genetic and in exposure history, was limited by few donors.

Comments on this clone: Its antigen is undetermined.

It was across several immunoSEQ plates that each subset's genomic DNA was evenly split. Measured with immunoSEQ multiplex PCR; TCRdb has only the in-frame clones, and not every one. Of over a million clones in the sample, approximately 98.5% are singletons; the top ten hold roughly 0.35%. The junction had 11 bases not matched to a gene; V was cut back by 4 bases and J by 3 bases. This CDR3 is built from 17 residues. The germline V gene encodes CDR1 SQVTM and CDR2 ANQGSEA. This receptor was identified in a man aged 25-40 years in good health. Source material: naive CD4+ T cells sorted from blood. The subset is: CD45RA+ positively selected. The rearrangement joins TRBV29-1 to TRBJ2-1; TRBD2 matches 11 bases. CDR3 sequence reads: CSVVLLSGRGGYNEQFF. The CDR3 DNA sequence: TGCAGCGTTGTCCTCCTTAGCGGGAGGGGAGGCTACAATGAGCAGTTCTTC.